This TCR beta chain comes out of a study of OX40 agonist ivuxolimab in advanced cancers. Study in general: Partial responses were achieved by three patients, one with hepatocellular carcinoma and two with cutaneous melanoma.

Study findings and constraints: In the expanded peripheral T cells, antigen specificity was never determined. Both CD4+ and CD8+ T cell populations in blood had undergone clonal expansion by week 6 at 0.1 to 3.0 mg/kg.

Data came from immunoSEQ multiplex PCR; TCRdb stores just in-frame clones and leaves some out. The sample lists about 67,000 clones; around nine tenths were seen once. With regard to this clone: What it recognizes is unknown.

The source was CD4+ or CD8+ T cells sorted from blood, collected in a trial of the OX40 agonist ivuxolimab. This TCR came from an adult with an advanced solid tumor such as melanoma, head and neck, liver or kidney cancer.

The CDR3: CASSSRTDISGYGYTF. Written as DNA, the CDR3 is TGTGCCAGCAGCTCCCGGACAGACATCTCGGGCTATGGCTACACCTTC. J is TRBJ1-2 and V is TRBV5-4, with TRBD1 as a possible D gene (6 bases). V was clipped by 3 bases and J by 4 bases, with 19 bases between them. CDR1 and CDR2 from the germline V gene are SGHNT and YYREEE (reference sequence). CDR3 length: 16 amino acids.